A single sample is the source of the 18 T cell receptor beta chains below, sequenced in a study of T cell clusters in autoimmune cytopenias. TRB amplification used 250 ng of peripheral blood genomic DNA. Multiplex touch-down PCR amplified TRB using TRB-A and TRB-B pools in one tube. TCRdb re-called the multiplex PCR reads; every CDR3 protein appears as one record, without DNA. The ten most abundant clones cover about 5.2% of a sample with about 6,600 distinct CDR3 sequences. This same sample was also part of a study on T cell repertoires in aging, cancer and after chemotherapy.

Source material: peripheral blood. The receptors here all came from a human donor in good health.

This rearrangement joins TRBV20-1 to TRBJ2-5. The germline V gene encodes CDR1 DFQATT and CDR2 SNEGSKA (reference sequence). The CDR3 is 14 amino acids. CDR3 protein: CSARDYGGTETQYF.

The chain uses TRBV5-1 and TRBJ2-1. CDR1 SGHRS and CDR2 YFSETQ come from the germline V gene. The CDR3 is 15 amino acids. This CDR3 is CASSVATRPYNEQFF.

This chain uses TRBV5-1 with TRBJ1-2; TCRdb gives TRBD1 as the D gene, but with no DNA this cannot be confirmed. Looked up from germline, CDR1 is SGHRS and CDR2 is YFSETQ. This CDR3 is 14 amino acids long. CDR3 residues: CASSLDSGDYGYTF. The variable domain in full, completed from reference TRBV5-1 and TRBJ1-2, reads KAGVTQTPRYLIKTRGQQVTLSCSPISGHRSVSWYQQTPGQGLQFLFEYFSETQRNKGNFPGRFSGRQFSNSRSEMNVSTLELGDSALYLCASSLDSGDYGYTFGSGTRLTVV.

According to its frequency, this clonotype is medium-sized. V and J are TRBV19 and TRBJ1-2; the D gene TCRdb calls, TRBD1, cannot be checked with no DNA. The CDR3 contains 15 residues. Germline V gene sequence: CDR1 LNHDA, CDR2 SQIVND (reference sequence). The CDR3 here is CASKRPGQYNYGYTF.

This clonotype is labeled medium-sized (0.01 to 0.1%) based on frequency. V usage is TRBV19 and J usage is TRBJ1-5; TCRdb indicates TRBD1, and absent DNA this call remains unverified. Germline values: CDR1 LNHDA, CDR2 SQIVND (reference sequence). There are 16 residues in the CDR3. The CDR3 protein is CASSIGTGSVNQPQHF.

The chain uses TRBV6-5 and TRBJ1-5; TCRdb's D call, TRBD1, is unchecked because there is no DNA. The CDR3 length is 16 residues. CDR1 and CDR2 from the germline V gene are MNHEY and SVGAGI. The CDR3 loop is CASRLYLTGDNQPQHF.

This clonotype is deemed medium-sized by its frequency. The CDR3 is CASSPGQETQYF. This chain connects TRBV18 to TRBJ2-5. The CDR3 contains 12 residues. Germline V gene lookup returns CDR1 KGHSH and CDR2 LQKENI.

The chain links TRBV28 to TRBJ2-7; the TCRdb D gene call, TRBD1, has no DNA to confirm it. The germline V gene has CDR1 MDHEN and CDR2 SYDVKM. CDR3 length equals 14 residues. The CDR3 region is CASSADRGIYEQYF.

By frequency, this clonotype registers medium-sized (0.01 to 0.1%). The rearrangement links TRBV5-6 to TRBJ2-3; TCRdb outputs TRBD1, but without DNA this stays unchecked. Germline loops: CDR1 SGHDT, CDR2 YYEEEE. The CDR3 spans 15 residues. CDR3 region: CASSLPGQGGDTQYF.

According to its frequency, this clonotype is medium-sized. The V and J genes are TRBV30 and TRBJ1-1. The CDR3 runs 15 residues. The germline CDR1 and CDR2 sequences are GTSNPN and SVGIG (reference sequence). Here the CDR3 reads CAWSVGRVRSTEAFF.

The chain joins TRBV5-1 to TRBJ2-5. CDR3 length equals 16 residues. Germline values: CDR1 SGHRS, CDR2 YFSETQ. The CDR3 loop reads CASSLSGSTPQETQYF.

This chain joins TRBV7-2 and TRBJ2-1; the TRBD1 assignment by TCRdb is unverifiable without DNA. This CDR3 comprises 15 residues. Germline V gene data show CDR1 as SGHTA and CDR2 as FQGNSA. CDR3 sequence: CASSFGPGDDNEQFF.

This clonotype registers medium-sized by frequency. The V gene is TRBV6-2 or TRBV6-3, the J gene TRBJ2-1; TCRdb's D call of TRBD1 is untestable without DNA. This CDR3 contains 16 residues. Looked up from germline, CDR1 is MNHEY and CDR2 is SVGEGT. CDR3: CASSYNPGRGEDEQFF.

The CDR3 loop is CAISELEGMKFF. The V and J genes are TRBV10-3 and TRBJ1-1. Germline CDR1 reads ENHRY; CDR2 reads SYGVKD. This CDR3 has 12 amino acids.

The chain joins TRBV18 to TRBJ2-4. The CDR3 runs to 18 residues. Germline CDR1 reads KGHSH; CDR2 reads LQKENI. CDR3 sequence reads: CASSPLVGLGLAKNIQYF.

The chain recombines TRBV20-1 with TRBJ2-5. CDR3 length equals 11 residues. Germline CDR1 is DFQATT and CDR2 is SNEGSKA (reference sequence). CDR3 loop: CSAQFQETQYF.

By frequency, this clonotype registers medium-sized. The chain couples TRBV12-3 or TRBV12-4 to TRBJ2-6; lacking DNA, the TRBD1 call made by TCRdb goes unchecked. The CDR3 is 20 residues long. The CDR3: CASSWGSPLTGATGANVLTF.

By frequency, this clonotype registers medium-sized (0.01 to 0.1%). The chain is built from TRBV27 and TRBJ1-2; TCRdb selects TRBD1, and the lack of DNA leaves this call unchecked. The CDR3 runs to 14 residues. Per the germline V gene, CDR1 is MNHEY and CDR2 is SMNVEV (reference sequence). The CDR3 protein is CASTGTGKAHGYTF.